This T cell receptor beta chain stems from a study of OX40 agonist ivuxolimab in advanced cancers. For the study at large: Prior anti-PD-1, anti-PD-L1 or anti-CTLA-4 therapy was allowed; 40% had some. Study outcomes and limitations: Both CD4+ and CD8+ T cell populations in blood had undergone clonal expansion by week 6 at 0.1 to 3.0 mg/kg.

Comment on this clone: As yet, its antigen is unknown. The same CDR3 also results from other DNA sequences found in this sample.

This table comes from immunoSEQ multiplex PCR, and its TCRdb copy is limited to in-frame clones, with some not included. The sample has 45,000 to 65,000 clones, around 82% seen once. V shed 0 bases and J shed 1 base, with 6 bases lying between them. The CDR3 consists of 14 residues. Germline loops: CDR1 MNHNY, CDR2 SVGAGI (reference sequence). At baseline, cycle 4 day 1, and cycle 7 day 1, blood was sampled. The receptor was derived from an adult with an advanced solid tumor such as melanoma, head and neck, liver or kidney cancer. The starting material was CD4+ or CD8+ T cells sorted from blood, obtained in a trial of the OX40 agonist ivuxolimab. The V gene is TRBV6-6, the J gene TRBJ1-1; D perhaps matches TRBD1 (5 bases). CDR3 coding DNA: TGTGCCAGCAGTTACTCCCAGGGGAACACTGAAGCTTTCTTT. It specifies CASSYSQGNTEAFF.